A single T cell receptor (beta chain) is shown here with its context. The data derive from a study of blood T cell repertoires in COVID-19. Turning to the study itself: Acute and convalescent COVID-19 samples came from the United States, Italy and Spain. PBMCs, B-cell-depleted T cells, or T cells provided the cDNA or gDNA that made up the material.

Germline CDR1 is MNHEY and CDR2 is SVGAGI. V was shortened by 6 bases and J by 6 bases, with 14 bases between the two germline ends. This CDR3 is 13 amino acids long. Assay: immunoSEQ multiplex PCR; the TCRdb copy retains only in-frame clones and omits some. The data contain some 250,000 clones, approximately 84% of them singletons. The J gene is TRBJ1-2, the V gene TRBV6-5; D is undetermined. The receptor was derived from a woman of 80 years or more with acute or convalescent COVID-19. The sequenced material came from peripheral blood. The CDR3 is CASRRRAGDGYTF. The CDR3, as DNA: TGTGCCAGCAGAAGGAGGGCCGGGGATGGCTACACCTTC.